These T cell receptor beta chains were read from a single sample in a study of blood T cell repertoires in COVID-19. Sequencing used immunoSEQ multiplex PCR; TCRdb keeps in-frame clones, though not all of them. The table shows around 200,000 clones, with 87% occurring only once. The sample taken for sequencing was peripheral blood. The receptors shown here come from a man between 60 and 70 years old who had recovered from COVID-19. Each CDR3 is given with its conserved first and last residue. Each record gives: CDR3 DNA, CDR3 protein, J gene, clone size, D gene, V gene. A D gene is named only where the DNA matches it firmly. The size entry is marked missing in some rows and otherwise reads once, few, many or a size class.

DNA: TGTGCCAGCAGACCGGACAGGGGGATCGAGCAGTACTTC; CDR3: CASRPDRGIEQYF; J: TRBJ2-7; size: once; D: TRBD1; V: TRBV12-3/TRBV12-4
DNA: TGCGCCAGCAGTGAAATCGGGGGGGGGCCCCAGCATTTT; CDR3: CASSEIGGGPQHF; J: TRBJ1-5; size: -; D: -; V: TRBV10-2
DNA: TGTGCCAGCAGTTCCAGGACAGAAACTTATGGCTACACCTTC; CDR3: CASSSRTETYGYTF; J: TRBJ1-2; size: -; D: -; V: TRBV6-2/TRBV6-3
DNA: TGTGCCAGCAGGTTGGGACAGAGCCCCTACAATGAGCAGTTCTTC; CDR3: CASRLGQSPYNEQFF; J: TRBJ2-1; size: -; D: TRBD1; V: TRBV6-5
DNA: TGTGCCAGCAGCGCCTTACAGGGGATCGGTAATGAAAAACTGTTTTTT; CDR3: CASSALQGIGNEKLFF; J: TRBJ1-4; size: -; D: TRBD1; V: TRBV9
DNA: TGTGCCAGCCGGCCGCGAGAACAGGGGGCCCTTGGGGAGCAGTTCTTC; CDR3: CASRPREQGALGEQFF; J: TRBJ2-1; size: once; D: TRBD1; V: TRBV7-2
DNA: TGTGCCAGCAGCCAAGTATTTAGCGGGACTTACTACAATGAGCAGTTCTTC; CDR3: CASSQVFSGTYYNEQFF; J: TRBJ2-1; size: -; D: TRBD2; V: TRBV14
DNA: TGCAGCGTTGAAGAACGGGGGACGGGAGAGCAGTACTTC; CDR3: CSVEERGTGEQYF; J: TRBJ2-7; size: -; D: -; V: TRBV29-1
DNA: TGTGCCAGCAGCTTAGATCCAGCGGGAGGCGGGACCGGGGAGCTGTTTTTT; CDR3: CASSLDPAGGGTGELFF; J: TRBJ2-2; size: -; D: TRBD2; V: TRBV11-3
DNA: TGTGCCAGCAGTCGCGGGGGTAGTTTGGGGGAGCAGTACTTC; CDR3: CASSRGGSLGEQYF; J: TRBJ2-7; size: -; D: TRBD2; V: TRBV6-2/TRBV6-3
DNA: TGTGCCAGCAGTTTGAGGGCCCCATTGGGCCGATACGAGCAGTACTTC; CDR3: CASSLRAPLGRYEQYF; J: TRBJ2-7; size: few; D: -; V: TRBV28